These 20 T cell receptor beta chains came from one sample sequenced in a study of neurological immune-mediated disorders. Regarding time point: longitudinal time-point 2. One entry per CDR3 protein results from TCRdb running MiXCR on the 5' RACE reads. The table has about 60,000 distinct CDR3 sequences, around 9.7% seen once; the top ten hold 9.5% to 15%. Sequencing was carried out using PBMCs. The receptors were sampled from a man younger than 40 in good health.

This rearrangement joins TRBV3-1 to TRBJ2-4, with 9 nucleotides matching TRBD2. The CDR3 length is 18 residues. Trimming at V came to 3 bases and at J to 0 bases, leaving 9 bases not matched to a gene. CDR1 is LGHDT, CDR2 YNNKEL, per germline (reference sequence). CDR3 loop: CASSHTLTSGEAKNIQYF. As DNA, the CDR3 is TGTGCCAGCAGCCACACCCTGACTAGCGGTGAAGCCAAAAACATTCAGTACTTC.

There are many counts of this clonotype. The V call is TRBV5-1, the J call TRBJ2-2; perhaps TRBD1 as D (6 bases). The V gene lost 2 bases and the J gene lost 6 bases, with 17 bases spanning the gap. The length of the CDR3 is 16 residues. Germline values: CDR1 SGHRS, CDR2 YFSETQ. CDR3 residues: CASSFPDRLGPGELFF. DNA of the CDR3: TGCGCCAGCAGCTTTCCCGACAGGTTAGGACCCGGGGAGCTGTTTTTT. The entire variable domain, with the rest obtained from reference TRBV5-1 and TRBJ2-2, is as follows: KAGVTQTPRYLIKTRGQQVTLSCSPISGHRSVSWYQQTPGQGLQFLFEYFSETQRNKGNFPGRFSGRQFSNSRSEMNVSTLELGDSALYLCASSFPDRLGPGELFFGEGSRLTVL.

In this sample, this clonotype turned up many times. The V gene is TRBV12-3 or TRBV12-4, the J gene TRBJ2-7; tentatively, D is TRBD2 (5 bases). V lost 6 bases, J lost 2 bases, and 11 bases lay in between. The CDR3 is 13 residues long. The CDR3, as DNA: TGTGCCAGCAGGAGTGACTATACCTACGAGCAGTACTTC. Translation: CASRSDYTYEQYF.

Many counts were recorded for this clonotype. This chain uses TRBV5-1 with TRBJ2-2; the D gene is possibly TRBD1 (6 bases). Germline CDR1 and CDR2: SGHRS and YFSETQ. V was shortened by 3 bases and J by 0 bases, with 6 bases between the two germline ends. The length of the CDR3 is 14 residues. The CDR3 loop is CASSWGPNTGELFF. The CDR3 nucleotides read TGCGCCAGCAGCTGGGGGCCGAACACCGGGGAGCTGTTTTTT.

The table lists this clonotype with many counts. This chain links TRBV5-5 with TRBJ2-7; a weak D match, TRBD1 (5 bases). V was shortened by 4 bases and J by 2 bases, with 10 bases between the two germline ends. The length of the CDR3 is 13 residues. Looked up from germline, CDR1 is SGHKS and CDR2 is YYEKEE (reference sequence). The CDR3 sequence: CASSPDRTYEQYF. The CDR3 DNA sequence: TGTGCCAGCAGCCCAGACAGAACCTACGAGCAGTACTTC.

This clonotype was counted many times. This chain links TRBV20-1 with TRBJ2-3, with 9 bases lining up with TRBD2. The germline V gene encodes CDR1 DFQATT and CDR2 SNEGSKA (reference sequence). The CDR3 is made up of 15 amino acids. With V trimmed by 6 bases and J by 3 bases, 10 bases remained unmatched. The CDR3 sequence is CSAPRISGRTDTQYF. The DNA of the CDR3 is TGCAGTGCCCCCCGAATTAGCGGGAGAACAGATACGCAGTATTTT.

Many counts were recorded for this clonotype. V usage is TRBV18 and J usage is TRBJ1-1; 9 bases are shared with TRBD1. The CDR3 runs 16 residues. The V and J ends lost 5 bases and 1 base, in that order; junction bases with no gene match: 8. The germline V gene encodes CDR1 KGHSH and CDR2 LQKENI. This CDR3 reads CASSWGQGERNTEAFF. In DNA form, the CDR3 reads TGTGCCAGCTCATGGGGACAGGGCGAAAGGAACACTGAAGCTTTCTTT.

This clonotype has a count of ten or more. The chain has TRBV5-1 and TRBJ2-5; 11 bases map to TRBD2. Germline CDR1 and CDR2: SGHRS and YFSETQ. V lost 4 bases to trimming and J lost 8 bases; unmatched junction nucleotides: 13. The CDR3 runs to 16 residues. The CDR3 spells CASSEATSGSWQTQYF. CDR3 in DNA: TGCGCCAGCAGCGAGGCAACTAGCGGGAGTTGGCAAACCCAGTACTTC. Looking up the rest from reference TRBV5-1 and TRBJ2-5 gives the full variable domain: KAGVTQTPRYLIKTRGQQVTLSCSPISGHRSVSWYQQTPGQGLQFLFEYFSETQRNKGNFPGRFSGRQFSNSRSEMNVSTLELGDSALYLCASSEATSGSWQTQYFGPGTRLLVL.

The table lists this clonotype with a few counts. V usage is TRBV28 and J usage is TRBJ2-2; the D gene is possibly TRBD2 (6 bases). Germline V lookup: CDR1 MDHEN, CDR2 SYDVKM. The CDR3 is 15 residues long. V was shortened by 5 bases and J by 6 bases, with 16 bases between the two germline ends. CDR3 loop: CASSPGELASGELFF. In DNA form, the CDR3 reads TGTGCCAGCAGTCCGGGGGAGCTAGCGTCCGGGGAGCTGTTTTTT.

This clonotype was counted at least ten times. The chain combines TRBV20-1 with TRBJ2-2, with a tentative D call TRBD1 (6 bases). Trimming shortened V by 7 bases and J by 2 bases, and 11 bases separated the two germline ends. Per germline, CDR1 DFQATT and CDR2 SNEGSKA (reference sequence). The CDR3 runs 13 residues. In nucleotides, the CDR3 is TGCAGTGTTGGGACACCCAACACCGGGGAGCTGTTTTTT. Residues: CSVGTPNTGELFF.

In its sample, this clonotype was seen many times. This chain uses TRBV5-1 with TRBJ2-1; 11 bases match TRBD2. The CDR3 runs 15 residues. In germline, CDR1 is SGHRS, CDR2 YFSETQ. After removal of 1 base from V and 10 bases from J, the junction contained 7 bases not matched to a gene. The CDR3 DNA sequence: TGCGCCAGCAGCTTGATTGGCCTAGCGGGAGGAGAGCAGTTCTTC. Protein product: CASSLIGLAGGEQFF.

In its sample, this clonotype was seen many times. J is TRBJ1-2 and V is TRBV5-6; D gene uncertain. Germline CDR1 reads SGHDT; CDR2 reads YYEEEE. The CDR3 has 16 amino acids. Trimming cost V 4 bases and J 6 bases, with 22 bases left between them. CDR3 sequence reads: CASSPGPSTIGDGYTF. In nucleotides, the CDR3 is TGTGCCAGCAGCCCCGGACCGTCAACTATTGGGGATGGCTACACCTTC.

This clonotype was counted many times. The chain links TRBV4-1 to TRBJ2-5; TRBD1 is a possible D gene (5 bases). The CDR3 length is 13 residues. V lost 1 base, J lost 5 bases, and 8 bases lay in between. The germline V gene has CDR1 MGHRA and CDR2 YSYEKL. CDR3 sequence (DNA): TGCGCCAGCAGCCAAGGGGGCAGGGAGACCCAGTACTTC. Translated: CASSQGGRETQYF.

The rearrangement joins TRBV20-1 to TRBJ2-5; either TRBD1 or TRBD2 may fit D (5 bases each). The CDR3 is 12 amino acids. Per the germline V gene, CDR1 is DFQATT and CDR2 is SNEGSKA (reference sequence). V lost 5 bases to trimming and J lost 5 bases, with 12 bases between them. The CDR3 DNA sequence: TGCAGTGCTGGGGTGTGGGACGAGACCCAGTACTTC. Protein sequence: CSAGVWDETQYF.

V gene TRBV30 combines with J gene TRBJ2-3; no definite D call. V was clipped by 8 bases and J by 2 bases, with 17 bases between them. The V gene's germline CDR1 is GTSNPN and CDR2 SVGIG (reference sequence). The CDR3 runs to 14 residues. The CDR3 DNA reads as TGTGCCGCTGCCCCTGATCCTAACACAGATACGCAGTATTTT. It yields the protein CAAAPDPNTDTQYF.

This clonotype showed up many times. CDR3 nucleotide sequence: TGTGCCAGCAGTTTTCTAGCGGGAGTAAATGAGCAGTTCTTC. Translated, it gives CASSFLAGVNEQFF. The chain has TRBV12-3 or TRBV12-4 and TRBJ2-1, with 10 bases identical to TRBD2. Losses at the gene ends were 3 bases for V and 7 bases for J; bases not matched to a gene: 3. The length of the CDR3 is 14 residues.

This clonotype showed up many times. The rearrangement uses TRBV5-6 and TRBJ1-5; 10 bases agree with TRBD1. This CDR3 region has 15 residues. Trimming took 4 bases from V and 5 from J; bases not matched to a gene: 6. Germline CDR1 reads SGHDT; CDR2 reads YYEEEE. CDR3 sequence reads: CASSLGTGEYQPQHF. The CDR3 nucleotides read TGTGCCAGCAGCCTGGGGACAGGGGAGTATCAGCCCCAGCATTTT.

This clonotype was observed many times. The chain combines TRBV20-1 with TRBJ1-2; 7 bases align to TRBD1. This CDR3 has 15 amino acids. With 0 bases clipped from V and 7 bases from J, the junction kept 11 bases outside the gene matches. The germline gives CDR1 DFQATT, CDR2 SNEGSKA (reference sequence). The CDR3 DNA is TGCAGTGCTAGAGATCCCCCAGGGGGAGTCGGTGGCTACACCTTC. Amino acids: CSARDPPGGVGGYTF.

This clonotype has more than one count but fewer than ten. The DNA of the CDR3 is TGTGCCAGCAGTGAACTGGGGGGCGGCACAGATACGCAGTATTTT. It translates to CASSELGGGTDTQYF. The V and J genes are TRBV6-1 and TRBJ2-3; D assignment may be TRBD1 or TRBD2 (6 bases each). CDR3 length: 15 residues. V lost 2 bases and J 1 base, leaving 10 bases between the germline ends. CDR1 MNHNS and CDR2 SASEGT come from the germline V gene.

In its sample, this clonotype was seen many times. This chain links TRBV10-3 with TRBJ2-2; D call uncertain. V was shortened by 4 bases and J by 2 bases, with 20 bases between the two germline ends. The germline gives CDR1 ENHRY, CDR2 SYGVKD. The CDR3 spans 18 residues. The DNA for the CDR3 is TGTGCCATCAGTGGGTGGGCAGGAGCCGCCATTAACACCGGGGAGCTGTTTTTT. Its translation: CAISGWAGAAINTGELFF.